This T cell receptor beta chain was sequenced for a study of shared T cell receptors in the human thymus. The protocol was immunoSEQ multiplex PCR, while the TCRdb copy is restricted to in-frame clones and leaves out a portion. The sample includes 550,000 to 800,000 clones, roughly 85% of them seen just once. This CDR3 has 14 residues. Germline V lookup: CDR1 SGHDN, CDR2 FVKESK. V dropped 7 bases and J dropped 4; count of bases not matched to a gene: 9. This sample also appeared in a second study, on human thymus T cells. That work states: Donors were healthy Finnish infants having corrective surgery for congenital heart defects. Obtained as resections during corrective heart surgery, the thymus tissue was then studied. Apparent bias marked the V and J gene usage of thymic and blood repertoires. Highly overlapping thymic repertoires among unrelated individuals were reported in related research.

The sample consisted of thymocytes. The chain couples TRBV14 to TRBJ2-7, with 8 bases that match TRBD2. The clonotype comes from a girl less than two years old with a congenital heart defect. CDR3 sequence reads: CASIEAGGRYEQYF. DNA of the CDR3: TGTGCCAGCATTGAGGCGGGGGGACGGTACGAGCAGTACTTC.